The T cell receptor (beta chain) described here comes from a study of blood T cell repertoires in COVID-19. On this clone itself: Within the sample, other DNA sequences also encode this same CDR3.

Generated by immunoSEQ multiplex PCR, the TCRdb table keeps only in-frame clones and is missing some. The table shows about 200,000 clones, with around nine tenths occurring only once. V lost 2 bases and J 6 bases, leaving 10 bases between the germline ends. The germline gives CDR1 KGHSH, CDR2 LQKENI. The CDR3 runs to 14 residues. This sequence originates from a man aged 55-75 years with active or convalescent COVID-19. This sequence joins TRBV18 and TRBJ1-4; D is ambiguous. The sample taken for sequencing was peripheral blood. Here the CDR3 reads CASSPGGGDEKLFF. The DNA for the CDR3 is TGTGCCAGCTCACCAGGAGGAGGAGATGAAAAACTGTTTTTT.